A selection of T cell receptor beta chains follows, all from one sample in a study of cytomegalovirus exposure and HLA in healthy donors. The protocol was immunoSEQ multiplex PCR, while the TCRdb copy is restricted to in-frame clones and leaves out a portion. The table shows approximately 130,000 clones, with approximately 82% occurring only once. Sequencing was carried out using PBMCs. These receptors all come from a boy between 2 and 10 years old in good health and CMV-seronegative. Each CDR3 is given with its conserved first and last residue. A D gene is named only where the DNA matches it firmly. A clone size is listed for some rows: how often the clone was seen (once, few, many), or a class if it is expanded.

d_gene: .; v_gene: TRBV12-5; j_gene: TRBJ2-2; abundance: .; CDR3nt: TGTGCTAGTGGTTTGGTACAGGGAGGGCGGACCGGGGAGCTGTTTTTT; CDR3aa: CASGLVQGGRTGELFF
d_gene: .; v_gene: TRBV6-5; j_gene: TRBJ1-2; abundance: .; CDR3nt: TGTGCCAGCAGTTACAGCGGGGAGGGCGGCTACACCTTC; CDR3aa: CASSYSGEGGYTF
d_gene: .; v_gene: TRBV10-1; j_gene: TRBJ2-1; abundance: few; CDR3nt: TGCGCCAGCAGTGAGTCGGGACTTTACAATGAGCAGTTCTTC; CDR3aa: CASSESGLYNEQFF
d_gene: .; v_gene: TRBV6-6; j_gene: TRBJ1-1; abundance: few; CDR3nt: TGTGCCAGCATGACAAACCCGAACACTGAAGCTTTCTTT; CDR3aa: CASMTNPNTEAFF
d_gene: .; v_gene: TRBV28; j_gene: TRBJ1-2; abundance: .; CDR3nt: TGTGCCAGCAGGCTTACAGGAGTCTATGGCTACACCTTC; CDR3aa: CASRLTGVYGYTF
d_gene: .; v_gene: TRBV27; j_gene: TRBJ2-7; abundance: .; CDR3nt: TGTGCCAGCAGTTTACGGGGGACCTTCTACGGGCAGTACTTC; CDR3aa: CASSLRGTFYGQYF
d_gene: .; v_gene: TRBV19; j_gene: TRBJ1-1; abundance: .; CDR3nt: TGTGCCAGTACTGAGAGACACCCGTCGAGTACTGAAGCTTTCTTT; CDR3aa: CASTERHPSSTEAFF
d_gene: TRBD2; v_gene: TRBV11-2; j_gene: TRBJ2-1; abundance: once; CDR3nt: TGTGCCAGCAGCTTAGTATTTCTAGCGGGGACCTACAATGAGCAGTTCTTC; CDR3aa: CASSLVFLAGTYNEQFF
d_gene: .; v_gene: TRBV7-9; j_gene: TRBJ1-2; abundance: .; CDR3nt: TGTGCCAGCAGCTTCTGGAGCGACTATGGCTACACCTTC; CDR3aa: CASSFWSDYGYTF
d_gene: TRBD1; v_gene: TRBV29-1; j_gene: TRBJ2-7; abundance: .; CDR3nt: TGCAGCGTTGGACAGGGGCGCTCCTACGAGCAGTACTTC; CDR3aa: CSVGQGRSYEQYF
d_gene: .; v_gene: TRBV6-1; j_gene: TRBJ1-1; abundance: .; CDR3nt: TGTGCCAGCAGTGAATTAGTACAGGGCACTGAAGCTTTCTTT; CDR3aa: CASSELVQGTEAFF
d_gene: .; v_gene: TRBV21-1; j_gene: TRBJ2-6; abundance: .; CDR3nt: TGTGCCAGCAGCGACCGGGAGCCACCCTCTGGGGCCAACATCCTGACTTTC; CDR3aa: CASSDREPPSGANILTF
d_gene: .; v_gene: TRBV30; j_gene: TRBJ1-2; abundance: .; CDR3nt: TGTGCCTGGGGGACAAGGGGCTCTGGTGGCTACACCTTC; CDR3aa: CAWGTRGSGGYTF
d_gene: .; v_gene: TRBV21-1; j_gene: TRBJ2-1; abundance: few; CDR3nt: TGTGCCAGCAGCAAAGCGCGGGGCACAAAGGGACTAGCGGGACCCTACAATGAGCAGTTCTTC; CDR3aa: CASSKARGTKGLAGPYNEQFF
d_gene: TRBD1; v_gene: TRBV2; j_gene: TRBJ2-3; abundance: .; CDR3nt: TGTGCCAGCTCAGGGGGACCTTATGGCACAGATACGCAGTATTTT; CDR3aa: CASSGGPYGTDTQYF
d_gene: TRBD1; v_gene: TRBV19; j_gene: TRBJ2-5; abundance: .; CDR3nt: TGTGCCAGTAGTAGTCAGGGGGTAGGGGAGACCCAGTACTTC; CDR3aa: CASSSQGVGETQYF
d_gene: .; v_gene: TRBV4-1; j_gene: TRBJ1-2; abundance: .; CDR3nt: TGCGCCAGCAGCCCATCTGGGGCTACCTATGGCTACACCTTC; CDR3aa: CASSPSGATYGYTF
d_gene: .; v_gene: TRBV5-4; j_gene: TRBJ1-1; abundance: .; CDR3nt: TGTGCCAGCAGCCCACGCGAGGGAGGATCTGAAGCTTTCTTT; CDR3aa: CASSPREGGSEAFF
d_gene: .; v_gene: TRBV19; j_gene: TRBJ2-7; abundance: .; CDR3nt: TGTGCCAGTAGTATAGGAGGGGGTGCGGCTTACGAGCAGTACTTC; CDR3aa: CASSIGGGAAYEQYF
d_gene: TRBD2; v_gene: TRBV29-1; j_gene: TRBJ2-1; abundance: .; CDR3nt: TGCAGCGTTGATTTTTACTCGACTAGCGGGGTGAGCTCCTACAATGAGCAGTTCTTC; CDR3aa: CSVDFYSTSGVSSYNEQFF
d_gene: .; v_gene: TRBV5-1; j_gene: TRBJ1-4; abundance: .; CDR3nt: TGCGCCAGCAGCCCAACAGGGTGGGGTAATGAAAAACTGTTTTTT; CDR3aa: CASSPTGWGNEKLFF
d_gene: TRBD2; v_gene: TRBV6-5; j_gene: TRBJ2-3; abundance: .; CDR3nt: TGTGCCAGCAGTTACTCCGGACTAGCGGGGGGGGATACGCAGTATTTT; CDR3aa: CASSYSGLAGGDTQYF
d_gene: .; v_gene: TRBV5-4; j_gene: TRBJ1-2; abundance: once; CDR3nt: TGTGCCAGCAGCTTAGGGGCCGGCTACACCTTC; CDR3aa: CASSLGAGYTF
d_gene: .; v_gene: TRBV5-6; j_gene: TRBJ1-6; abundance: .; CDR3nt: TGTGCCAGCAGCTTGGTGGGGGCTCTGAATTCACCCCTCCACTTT; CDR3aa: CASSLVGALNSPLHF
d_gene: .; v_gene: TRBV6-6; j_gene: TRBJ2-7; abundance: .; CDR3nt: TGTGCCAGCAGTTACTCGGACCAGGGGCAGTACGAGCAGTACTTC; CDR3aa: CASSYSDQGQYEQYF
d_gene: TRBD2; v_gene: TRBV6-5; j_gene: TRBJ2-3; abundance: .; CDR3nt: TGTGCCAGCGGCCCGGGGGGAGTGCGAGATACGCAGTATTTT; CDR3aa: CASGPGGVRDTQYF
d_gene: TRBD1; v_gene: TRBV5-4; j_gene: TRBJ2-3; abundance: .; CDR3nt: TGTGCCAGCAGTTTACAGGGGGCAGATTCAGATACGCAGTATTTT; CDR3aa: CASSLQGADSDTQYF
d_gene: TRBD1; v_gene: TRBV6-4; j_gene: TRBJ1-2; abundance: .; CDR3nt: TGTGCCAGCAGCCCTCTCCCGGGACAGGGAAACTATGGCTACACCTTC; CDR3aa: CASSPLPGQGNYGYTF
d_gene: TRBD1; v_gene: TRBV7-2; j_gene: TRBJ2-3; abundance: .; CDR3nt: TGTGCCAGCAGCCCCAAGACAGGGAGACGGGTCACAGATACGCAGTATTTT; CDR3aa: CASSPKTGRRVTDTQYF
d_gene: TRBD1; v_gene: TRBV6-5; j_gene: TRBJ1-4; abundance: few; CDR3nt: TGTGCCAGCAGTCTCGACAGGGTTAATGAAAAACTGTTTTTT; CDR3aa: CASSLDRVNEKLFF
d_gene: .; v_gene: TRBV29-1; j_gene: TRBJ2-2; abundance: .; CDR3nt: TGCAGCGTTTTGCGGGGGAACACCGGGGAGCTGTTTTTT; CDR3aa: CSVLRGNTGELFF
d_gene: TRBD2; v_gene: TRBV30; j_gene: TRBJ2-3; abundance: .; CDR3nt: TGTGCCTGGAGTACCGGACTAGCATCAGATACGCAGTATTTT; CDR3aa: CAWSTGLASDTQYF
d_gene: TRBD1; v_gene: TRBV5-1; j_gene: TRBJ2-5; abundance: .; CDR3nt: TGCGCCAGCAGCTTTGGACAGGGCCAAGAGACCCAGTACTTC; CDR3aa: CASSFGQGQETQYF
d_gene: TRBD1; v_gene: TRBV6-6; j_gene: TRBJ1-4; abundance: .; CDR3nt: TGTGCCAGCAGTACTGGACAGGGGGTACTGTATGAAAAACTGTTTTTT; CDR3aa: CASSTGQGVLYEKLFF
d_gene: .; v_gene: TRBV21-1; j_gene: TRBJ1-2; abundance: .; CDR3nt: TGTGCCAGCAGAACCGAGGGCAGCCACTATGGCTACACCTTC; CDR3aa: CASRTEGSHYGYTF
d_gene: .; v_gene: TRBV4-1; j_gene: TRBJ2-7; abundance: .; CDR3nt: TGCGCCAGCAGCCAAGATGGGGCCTACGAGCAGTACTTC; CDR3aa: CASSQDGAYEQYF
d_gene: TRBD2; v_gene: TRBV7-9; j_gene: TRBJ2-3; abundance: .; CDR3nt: TGTGCCAGCAGCGACGACCCGTTGGGACTAGAGATGACTACAGATACGCAGTATTTT; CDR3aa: CASSDDPLGLEMTTDTQYF
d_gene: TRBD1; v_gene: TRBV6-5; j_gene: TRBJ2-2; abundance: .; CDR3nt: TGTGCCAGCAGTTTACAGGGGGGGAACACCGGGGAGCTGTTTTTT; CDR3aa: CASSLQGGNTGELFF
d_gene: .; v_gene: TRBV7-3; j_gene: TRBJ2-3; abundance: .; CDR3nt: TGTGCCAGCAGCCCGGGGTTCCCAGATACGCAGTATTTT; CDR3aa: CASSPGFPDTQYF
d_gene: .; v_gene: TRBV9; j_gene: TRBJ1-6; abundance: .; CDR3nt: TGTGCCAGCAGACCCACGAGCTCCTATAATTCACCCCTCCACTTT; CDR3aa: CASRPTSSYNSPLHF
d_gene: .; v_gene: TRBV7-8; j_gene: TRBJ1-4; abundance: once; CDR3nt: TGTGCCAGCAGCCCTCATGGGGCCCGGAATGAAAAACTGTTTTTT; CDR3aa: CASSPHGARNEKLFF
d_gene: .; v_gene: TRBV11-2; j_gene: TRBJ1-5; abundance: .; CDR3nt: TGTGCCAGCAGCCCGGGTAGGTTCCGAGGGCGGAATCAGCCCCAGCATTTT; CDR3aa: CASSPGRFRGRNQPQHF
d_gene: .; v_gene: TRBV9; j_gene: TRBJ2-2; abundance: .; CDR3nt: TGTGCCAGCAGCGTAAGGGGAACGAACACCGGGGAGCTGTTTTTT; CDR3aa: CASSVRGTNTGELFF
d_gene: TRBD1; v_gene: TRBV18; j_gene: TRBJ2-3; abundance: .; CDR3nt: TGTGCCAGCTCACCCTCACGACAGGGGGCGCACAAAGATACGCAGTATTTT; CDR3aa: CASSPSRQGAHKDTQYF
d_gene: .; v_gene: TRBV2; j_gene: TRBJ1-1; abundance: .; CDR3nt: TGTGCCAGCAGAACGGGGACTGAAGCTTTCTTT; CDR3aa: CASRTGTEAFF
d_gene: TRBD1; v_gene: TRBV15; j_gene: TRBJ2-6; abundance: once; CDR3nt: TGTGCCACCAGCTCTCGAAATCAGGGGGCTGGGGCCAACGTCCTGACTTTC; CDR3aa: CATSSRNQGAGANVLTF
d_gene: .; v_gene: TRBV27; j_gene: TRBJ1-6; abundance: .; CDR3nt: TGTGCCAGTCGGGGCGGGGCAGGGAGGTCACCCCTCCACTTT; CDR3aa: CASRGGAGRSPLHF
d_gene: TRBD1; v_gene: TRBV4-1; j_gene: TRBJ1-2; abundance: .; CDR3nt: TGCGCCAGCAGCCAAGTTCAAGGACAGGGTTCTTTTAACTATGGCTACACCTTC; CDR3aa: CASSQVQGQGSFNYGYTF
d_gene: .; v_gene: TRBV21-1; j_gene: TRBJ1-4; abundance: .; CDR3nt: TGTGCCAGCAGCCCTTTTGGGGGGGCTCGGGAAAAACTGTTTTTT; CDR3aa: CASSPFGGAREKLFF
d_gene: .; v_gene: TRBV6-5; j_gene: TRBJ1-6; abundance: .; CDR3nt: TGTGCCAGCAGTTCCTGGGAGGTCCCTAATTCACCCCTCCACTTT; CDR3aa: CASSSWEVPNSPLHF
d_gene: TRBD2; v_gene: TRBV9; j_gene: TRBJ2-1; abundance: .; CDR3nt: TGTGCCAGCAGCGCGACTAGCGGGAGCTACAATGAGCAGTTCTTC; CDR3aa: CASSATSGSYNEQFF
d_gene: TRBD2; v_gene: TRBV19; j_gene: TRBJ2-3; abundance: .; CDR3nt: TGTGCCAGTACGGAAGGACTAGCGGCTAGCACAGATACGCAGTATTTT; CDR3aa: CASTEGLAASTDTQYF
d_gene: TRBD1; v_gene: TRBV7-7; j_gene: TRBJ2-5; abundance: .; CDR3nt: TGTGCTAGCAGCTTGCTGGGACAGGGGAGGGAGACCCAGTACTTC; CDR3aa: CASSLLGQGRETQYF
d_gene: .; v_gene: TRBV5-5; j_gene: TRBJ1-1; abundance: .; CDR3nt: TGTGCCAGCAGCTTTTCAGGGAACACTGAAGCTTTCTTT; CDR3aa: CASSFSGNTEAFF
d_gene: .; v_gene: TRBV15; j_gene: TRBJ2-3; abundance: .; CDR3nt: TGTGCCACCGGACCGGGACTTCTGTCGGTTCCATCAGATACGCAGTATTTT; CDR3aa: CATGPGLLSVPSDTQYF
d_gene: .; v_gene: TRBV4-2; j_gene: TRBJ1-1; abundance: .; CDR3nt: TGTGCCAGCAGCCAAGGGGCAGGGGCCGGGAACACTGAAGCTTTCTTT; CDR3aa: CASSQGAGAGNTEAFF
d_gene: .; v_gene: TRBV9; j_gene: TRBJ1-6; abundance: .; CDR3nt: TGTGCCAGCAGCGTCTCCTCCTATAATTCACCCCTCCACTTT; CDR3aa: CASSVSSYNSPLHF
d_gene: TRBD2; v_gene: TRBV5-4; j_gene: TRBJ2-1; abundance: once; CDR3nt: TGTGCCAGCGGTCTCCCGGGACTAGCGGGGGACAATGAGCAGTTCTTC; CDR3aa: CASGLPGLAGDNEQFF
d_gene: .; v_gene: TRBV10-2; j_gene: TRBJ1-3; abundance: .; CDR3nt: TGCGCCAGCACCTGGGACTCCAACTCTGGAAACACCATATATTTT; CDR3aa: CASTWDSNSGNTIYF
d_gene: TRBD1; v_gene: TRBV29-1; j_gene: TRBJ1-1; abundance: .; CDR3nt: TGCAGCGCCGACAGGGATGCCACTGAAGCTTTCTTT; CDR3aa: CSADRDATEAFF